The clone carrying this TCR beta chain was picked up a small number of times. This could be a read error, since a much larger clone is one nucleotide away. Patients were excluded for uncontrolled infection, other autoimmune disease, pregnancy or lactation. The ends were cut back, 0 bases at V and 2 bases at J, with 8 bases in the middle. This CDR3 region has 13 residues. Germline values: CDR1 DFQATT, CDR2 SNEGSKA (reference sequence). The data stem from a study of T cells in Graves' hyperthyroidism and ophthalmopathy. TCR beta CDR3 regions were amplified from RNA. HTBI primers drove first-round RT-PCR of the TCR CDR3. TCRdb reprocessed the multiplex PCR reads with MiXCR, giving one entry per CDR3 protein. The table includes hundreds of thousands of distinct CDR3 sequences, over 12% detected once.

Specimen: blood. The chain recombines TRBV20-1 with TRBJ2-7; D unclear. This receptor was taken from a woman aged 60-70 years with Graves' ophthalmopathy. The CDR3 coding sequence is TGCAGTGCTAGAGAGGGTAGCACCTACGAGCAGTACTTC. Its protein is CSAREGSTYEQYF.